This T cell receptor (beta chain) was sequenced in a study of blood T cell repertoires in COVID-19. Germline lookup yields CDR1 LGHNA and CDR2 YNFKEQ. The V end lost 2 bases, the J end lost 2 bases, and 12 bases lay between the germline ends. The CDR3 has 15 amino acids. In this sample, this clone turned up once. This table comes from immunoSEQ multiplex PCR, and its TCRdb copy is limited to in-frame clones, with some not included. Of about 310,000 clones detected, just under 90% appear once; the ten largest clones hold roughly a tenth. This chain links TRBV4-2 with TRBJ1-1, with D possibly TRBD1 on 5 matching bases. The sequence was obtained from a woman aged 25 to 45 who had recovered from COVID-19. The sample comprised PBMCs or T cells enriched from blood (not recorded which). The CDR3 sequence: CASSQSAGINTEAFF. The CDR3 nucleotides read TGTGCCAGCAGCCAAAGCGCAGGGATCAACACTGAAGCTTTCTTT.